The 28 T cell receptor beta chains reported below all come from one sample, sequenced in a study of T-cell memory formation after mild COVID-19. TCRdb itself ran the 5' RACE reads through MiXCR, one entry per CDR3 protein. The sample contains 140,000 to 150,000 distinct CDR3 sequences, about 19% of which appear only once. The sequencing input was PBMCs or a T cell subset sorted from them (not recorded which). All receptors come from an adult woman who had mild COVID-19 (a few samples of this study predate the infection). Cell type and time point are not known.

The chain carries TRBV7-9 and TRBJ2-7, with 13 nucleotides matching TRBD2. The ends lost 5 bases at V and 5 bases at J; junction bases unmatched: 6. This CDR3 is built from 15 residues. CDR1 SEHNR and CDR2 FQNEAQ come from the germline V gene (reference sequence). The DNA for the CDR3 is TGTGCCAGCAGCCTAGGACTAGCGGGAGCCCACGAGCAGTACTTC. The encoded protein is CASSLGLAGAHEQYF. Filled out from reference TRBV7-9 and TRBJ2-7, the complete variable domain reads DTGVSQNPRHKITKRGQNVTFRCDPISEHNRLYWYRQTLGQGPEFLTYFQNEAQLEKSRLLSDRFSAERPKGSFSTLEIQRTEQGDSAMYLCASSLGLAGAHEQYFGPGTRLTVT.

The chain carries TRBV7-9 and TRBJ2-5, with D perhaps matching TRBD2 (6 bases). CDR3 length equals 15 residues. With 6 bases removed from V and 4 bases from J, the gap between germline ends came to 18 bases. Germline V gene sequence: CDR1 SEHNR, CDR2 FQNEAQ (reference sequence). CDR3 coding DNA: TGTGCCAGCAGTCCAGCCGGGAGTCGGGGAGAGACCCAGTACTTC. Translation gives CASSPAGSRGETQYF.

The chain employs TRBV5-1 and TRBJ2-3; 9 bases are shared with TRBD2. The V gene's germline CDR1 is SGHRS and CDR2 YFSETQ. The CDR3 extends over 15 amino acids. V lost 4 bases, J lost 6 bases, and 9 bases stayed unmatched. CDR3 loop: CASSLGGGAIDTQYF. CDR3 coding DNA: TGCGCCAGCAGCCTGGGCGGGGGGGCGATCGATACGCAGTATTTT.

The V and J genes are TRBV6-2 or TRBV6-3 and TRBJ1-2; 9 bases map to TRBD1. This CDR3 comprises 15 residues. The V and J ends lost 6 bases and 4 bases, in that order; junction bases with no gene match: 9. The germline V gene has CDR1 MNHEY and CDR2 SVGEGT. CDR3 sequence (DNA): TGTGCCAGCAGCTTACAGGGGGCGGCTTCCTATGGCTACACCTTC. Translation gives CASSLQGAASYGYTF.

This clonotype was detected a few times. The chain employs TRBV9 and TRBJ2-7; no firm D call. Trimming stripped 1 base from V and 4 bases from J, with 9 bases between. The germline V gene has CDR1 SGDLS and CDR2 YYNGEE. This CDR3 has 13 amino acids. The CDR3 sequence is CASSVSDGYEQYF. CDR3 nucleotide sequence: TGTGCCAGCAGCGTATCGGACGGGTACGAGCAGTACTTC.

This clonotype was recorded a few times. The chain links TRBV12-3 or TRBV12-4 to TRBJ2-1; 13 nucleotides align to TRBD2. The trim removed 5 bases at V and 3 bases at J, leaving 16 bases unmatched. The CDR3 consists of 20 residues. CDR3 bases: TGTGCCAGCAGTCCCCGACTAGCGGGGGGAAATTCCGGAAACTACAATGAGCAGTTCTTC. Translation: CASSPRLAGGNSGNYNEQFF.

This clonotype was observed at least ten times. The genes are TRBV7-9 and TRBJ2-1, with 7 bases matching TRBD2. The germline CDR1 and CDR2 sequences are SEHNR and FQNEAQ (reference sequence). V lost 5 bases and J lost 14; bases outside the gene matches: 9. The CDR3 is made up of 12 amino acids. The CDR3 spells CASSPGTTKEFF. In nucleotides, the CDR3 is TGTGCCAGCAGCCCTGGGACTACGAAGGAGTTCTTC.

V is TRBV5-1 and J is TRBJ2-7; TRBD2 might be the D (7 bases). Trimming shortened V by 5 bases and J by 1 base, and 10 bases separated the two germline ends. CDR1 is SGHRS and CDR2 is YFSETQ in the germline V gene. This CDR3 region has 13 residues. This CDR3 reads CASRRGGSYEQYF. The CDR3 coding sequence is TGCGCCAGCAGGAGGGGGGGGTCCTACGAGCAGTACTTC.

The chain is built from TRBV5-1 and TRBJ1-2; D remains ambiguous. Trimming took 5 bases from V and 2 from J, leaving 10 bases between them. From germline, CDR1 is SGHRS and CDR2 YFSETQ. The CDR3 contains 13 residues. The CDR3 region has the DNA TGCGCCAGCAGGGGAGAAGTAAACTATGGCTACACCTTC. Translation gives CASRGEVNYGYTF.

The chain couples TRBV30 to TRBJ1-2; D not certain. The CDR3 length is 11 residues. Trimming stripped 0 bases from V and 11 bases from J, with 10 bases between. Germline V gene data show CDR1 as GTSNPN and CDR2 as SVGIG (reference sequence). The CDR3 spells CAWSVAGSYTF. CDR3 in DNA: TGTGCCTGGAGTGTAGCTGGATCGTACACCTTC.

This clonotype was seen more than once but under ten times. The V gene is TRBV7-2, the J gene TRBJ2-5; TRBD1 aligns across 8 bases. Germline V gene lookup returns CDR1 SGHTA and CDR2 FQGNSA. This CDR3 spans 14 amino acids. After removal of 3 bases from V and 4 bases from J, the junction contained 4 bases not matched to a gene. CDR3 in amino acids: CASSFDRGRETQYF. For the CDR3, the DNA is TGTGCCAGCAGCTTCGACAGGGGACGAGAGACCCAGTACTTC.

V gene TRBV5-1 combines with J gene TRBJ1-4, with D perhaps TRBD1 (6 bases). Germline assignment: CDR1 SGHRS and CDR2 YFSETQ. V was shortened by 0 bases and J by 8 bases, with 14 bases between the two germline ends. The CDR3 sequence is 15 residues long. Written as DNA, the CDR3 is TGCGCCAGCAGCTTGGTGGGGGCGCAAGGAGAAAAACTGTTTTTT. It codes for CASSLVGAQGEKLFF.

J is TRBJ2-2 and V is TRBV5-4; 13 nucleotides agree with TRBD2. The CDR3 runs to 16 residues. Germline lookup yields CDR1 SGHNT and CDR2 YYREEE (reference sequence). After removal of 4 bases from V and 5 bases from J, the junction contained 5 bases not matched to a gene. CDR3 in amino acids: CASSNRLAGGTGELFF. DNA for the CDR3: TGTGCCAGCAGCAATCGACTAGCGGGGGGAACCGGGGAGCTGTTTTTT.

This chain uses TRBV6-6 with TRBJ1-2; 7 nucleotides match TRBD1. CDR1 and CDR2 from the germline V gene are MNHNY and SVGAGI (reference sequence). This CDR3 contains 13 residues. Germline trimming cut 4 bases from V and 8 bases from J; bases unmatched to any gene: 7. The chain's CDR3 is CASSSTGFRGYTF. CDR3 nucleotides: TGTGCCAGCAGTTCGACAGGGTTCAGAGGCTACACCTTC.

CDR3 coding DNA: TGTGCCAGCAGTTTGTTGGGGATTTATGAAAACACCATATATTTT. Its translation is CASSLLGIYENTIYF. The V and J genes are TRBV12-3 or TRBV12-4 and TRBJ1-3; D ambiguous. V was clipped by 3 bases and J by 6 bases, with 15 bases between them. The CDR3 runs 15 residues.

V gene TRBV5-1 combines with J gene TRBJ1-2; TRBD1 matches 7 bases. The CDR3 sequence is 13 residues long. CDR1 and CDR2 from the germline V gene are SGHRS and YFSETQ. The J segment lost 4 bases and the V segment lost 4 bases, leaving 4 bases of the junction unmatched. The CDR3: CASSVGQSYGYTF. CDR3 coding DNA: TGCGCCAGCAGCGTGGGACAGTCCTATGGCTACACCTTC.

The CDR3 nucleotides are TGTGCCAGCAGCTCTCTTGGGGGTAGCGGGGGCCCCTACGAGCAGTACTTC. This translates into CASSSLGGSGGPYEQYF. The gene calls are TRBV7-2 and TRBJ2-7; 9 nucleotides agree with TRBD2. V was clipped by 4 bases and J by 2 bases; unmatched bases: 12. In germline, CDR1 is SGHTA, CDR2 FQGNSA. This CDR3 spans 17 amino acids.

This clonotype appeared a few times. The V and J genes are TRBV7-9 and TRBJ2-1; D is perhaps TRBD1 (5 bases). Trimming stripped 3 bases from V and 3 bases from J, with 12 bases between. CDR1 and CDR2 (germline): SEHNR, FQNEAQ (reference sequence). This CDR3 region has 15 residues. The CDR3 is CASSFPLTVYNEQFF. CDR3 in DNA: TGTGCCAGCAGCTTTCCGCTGACAGTCTACAATGAGCAGTTCTTC.

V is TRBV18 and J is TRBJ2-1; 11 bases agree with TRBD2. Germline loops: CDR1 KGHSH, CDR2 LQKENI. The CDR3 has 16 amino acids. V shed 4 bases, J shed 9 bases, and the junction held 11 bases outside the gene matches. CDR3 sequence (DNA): TGTGCCAGCTCACTGGCCTTAGCGGGAGGGCCAGGTGAGCAGTTCTTC. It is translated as CASSLALAGGPGEQFF.

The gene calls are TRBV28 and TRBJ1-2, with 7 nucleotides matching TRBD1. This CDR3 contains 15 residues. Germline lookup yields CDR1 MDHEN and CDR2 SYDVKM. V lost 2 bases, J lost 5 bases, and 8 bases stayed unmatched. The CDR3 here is CASSLVRGPGYGYTF. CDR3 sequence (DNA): TGTGCCAGCAGTTTAGTGAGGGGGCCGGGGTATGGCTACACCTTC.

The CDR3 spells CASNRRGTSRDTQYF. The DNA for the CDR3 is TGTGCCAGCAACAGACGGGGGACTAGCCGAGATACGCAGTATTTT. The chain has TRBV6-2 or TRBV6-3 and TRBJ2-3; 9 bases map to TRBD2. The V segment lost 7 bases and the J segment 5 bases; nucleotides outside the gene matches: 10. CDR3 length: 15 amino acids. The germline V gene encodes CDR1 MNHEY and CDR2 SVGEGT.

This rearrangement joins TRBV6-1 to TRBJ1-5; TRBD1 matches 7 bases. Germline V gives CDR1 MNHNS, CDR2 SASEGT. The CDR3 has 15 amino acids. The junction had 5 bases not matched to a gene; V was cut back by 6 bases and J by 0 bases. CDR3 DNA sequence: TGTGCCAGCAGCCCTACAGGGGCTAGCAATCAGCCCCAGCATTTT. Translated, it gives CASSPTGASNQPQHF.

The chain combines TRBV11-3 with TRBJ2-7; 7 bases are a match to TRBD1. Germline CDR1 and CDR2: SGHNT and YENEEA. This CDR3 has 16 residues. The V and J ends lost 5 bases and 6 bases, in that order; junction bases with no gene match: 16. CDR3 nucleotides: TGTGCCAGCAGCCGTAGTTGGGTTCTCTCAGGGGGCGAGCAGTACTTC. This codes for CASSRSWVLSGGEQYF.

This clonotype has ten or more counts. CDR3 region: CASSRDFQETQYF. The CDR3 nucleotides are TGTGCCAGCAGCCGGGACTTCCAAGAGACCCAGTACTTC. The chain combines TRBV7-2 with TRBJ2-5; a possible D gene is TRBD2 (6 bases). Germline values: CDR1 SGHTA, CDR2 FQGNSA. Trimming stripped 5 bases from V and 1 base from J, with 8 bases between. The CDR3 is made up of 13 amino acids.

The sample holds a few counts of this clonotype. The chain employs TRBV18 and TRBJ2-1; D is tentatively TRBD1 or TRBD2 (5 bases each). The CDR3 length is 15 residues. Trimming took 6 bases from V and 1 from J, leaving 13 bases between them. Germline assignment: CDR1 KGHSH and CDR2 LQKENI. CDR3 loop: CASSHLGGSYNEQFF. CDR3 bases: TGTGCCAGCTCGCACCTTGGGGGATCCTACAATGAGCAGTTCTTC. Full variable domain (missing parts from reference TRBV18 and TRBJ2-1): NAGVMQNPRHLVRRRGQEARLRCSPMKGHSHVYWYRQLPEEGLKFMVYLQKENIIDESGMPKERFSAEFPKEGPSILRIQQVVRGDSAAYFCASSHLGGSYNEQFFGPGTRLTVL.

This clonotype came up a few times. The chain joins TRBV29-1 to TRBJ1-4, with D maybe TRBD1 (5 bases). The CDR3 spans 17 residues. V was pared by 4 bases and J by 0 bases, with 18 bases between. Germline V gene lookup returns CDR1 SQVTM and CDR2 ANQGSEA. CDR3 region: CSVATRGRSSTNEKLFF. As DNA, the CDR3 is TGCAGCGTTGCAACTCGGGGCAGATCTTCAACTAATGAAAAACTGTTTTTT.

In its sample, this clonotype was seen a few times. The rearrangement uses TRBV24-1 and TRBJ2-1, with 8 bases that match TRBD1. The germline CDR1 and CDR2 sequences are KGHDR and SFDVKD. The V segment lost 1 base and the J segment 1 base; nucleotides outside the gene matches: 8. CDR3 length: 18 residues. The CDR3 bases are TGTGCCACCAGTGATTTCCGGCTCCGGGACAGGTCCTACAATGAGCAGTTCTTC. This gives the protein CATSDFRLRDRSYNEQFF.

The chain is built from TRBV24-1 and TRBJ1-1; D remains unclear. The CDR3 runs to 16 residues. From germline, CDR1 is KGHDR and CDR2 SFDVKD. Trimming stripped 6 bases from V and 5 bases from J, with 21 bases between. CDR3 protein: CATSKAQNPLGTEAFF. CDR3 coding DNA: TGTGCCACCAGTAAGGCCCAGAATCCCCTTGGGACTGAAGCTTTCTTT.